Listed below are T cell receptor beta chains from one sample, sequenced in a study of post-analysis software for immune sequencing data. TCRdb re-derived calls from the PCR reads in MiXCR, one entry per CDR3 protein. The sample yields 400,000 to 500,000 distinct CDR3 sequences, roughly 40% seen once. The sequenced sample consisted of blood. These TCRs come from a girl aged 2-10 years with multiple sclerosis. The CDR3 runs from the conserved cysteine through the conserved F or W. Fields, in order: V gene, J gene, clone size, D gene, CDR3 DNA, CDR3 protein. The D gene is left open where the match is weak. Size values are once, few and many counts, or a class for expanded clones, and some rows have none.

V gene: TRBV18
J gene: TRBJ2-5
clone size: few
D gene: TRBD2
CDR3 DNA: TGTGCCAGCTCACTCGGACTAGCGGGGGCATCTGGGCAAGAGACCCAGTACTTC
CDR3 protein: CASSLGLAGASGQETQYF

V gene: TRBV21-1
J gene: TRBJ1-5
clone size: few
D gene: .
CDR3 DNA: TGTGCCAGCAGCAACCCATTACGGGACGGGCATTTT
CDR3 protein: CASSNPLRDGHF

V gene: TRBV28
J gene: TRBJ1-2
clone size: .
D gene: TRBD1
CDR3 DNA: TGTGCCAGCAGCCGACAGGGACCCTATGGCTACACCTTC
CDR3 protein: CASSRQGPYGYTF

V gene: TRBV29-1
J gene: TRBJ1-2
clone size: .
D gene: .
CDR3 DNA: TGCAGCGTTGGGACTGCGGTTGGCTATGGCTACACCTTC
CDR3 protein: CSVGTAVGYGYTF

V gene: TRBV7-2
J gene: TRBJ1-6
clone size: .
D gene: TRBD1
CDR3 DNA: TGTGCCAGCAGCTCCCGCGGACAGGACCTAAATTCACCCCTCCACTTT
CDR3 protein: CASSSRGQDLNSPLHF

V gene: TRBV7-2
J gene: TRBJ2-1
clone size: few
D gene: TRBD2
CDR3 DNA: TGTGCCAGCAGCTTTGGGAGCGGGAGGGTCCTAGACTACAATGAGCAGTTCTTC
CDR3 protein: CASSFGSGRVLDYNEQFF

V gene: TRBV7-8
J gene: TRBJ2-7
clone size: .
D gene: .
CDR3 DNA: TGTGCCAGCAGCTTAGTCCAGGGTGGAGGTTACGAGCAGTACTTC
CDR3 protein: CASSLVQGGGYEQYF

V gene: TRBV13
J gene: TRBJ1-4
clone size: .
D gene: TRBD1
CDR3 DNA: TGTGCCAGCAGGACCTTCGGGGGACAGGGAAAACTGTTTTTT
CDR3 protein: CASRTFGGQGKLFF

V gene: TRBV4-2
J gene: TRBJ2-7
clone size: once
D gene: .
CDR3 DNA: TGTGCCAGCAGCCAAGAGGTGGCGCGGGAGCAGTACTTC
CDR3 protein: CASSQEVAREQYF

V gene: TRBV7-9
J gene: TRBJ2-7
clone size: few
D gene: .
CDR3 DNA: TGTGCCAGCAGCTCCCCGTGGAGCAGGGGCGAGCAGTACTTC
CDR3 protein: CASSSPWSRGEQYF

V gene: TRBV28
J gene: TRBJ2-7
clone size: .
D gene: .
CDR3 DNA: TGTGCCAGCAGTTTAGTGTTCGAAAGATCCTCCTACGAGCAGTACTTC
CDR3 protein: CASSLVFERSSYEQYF